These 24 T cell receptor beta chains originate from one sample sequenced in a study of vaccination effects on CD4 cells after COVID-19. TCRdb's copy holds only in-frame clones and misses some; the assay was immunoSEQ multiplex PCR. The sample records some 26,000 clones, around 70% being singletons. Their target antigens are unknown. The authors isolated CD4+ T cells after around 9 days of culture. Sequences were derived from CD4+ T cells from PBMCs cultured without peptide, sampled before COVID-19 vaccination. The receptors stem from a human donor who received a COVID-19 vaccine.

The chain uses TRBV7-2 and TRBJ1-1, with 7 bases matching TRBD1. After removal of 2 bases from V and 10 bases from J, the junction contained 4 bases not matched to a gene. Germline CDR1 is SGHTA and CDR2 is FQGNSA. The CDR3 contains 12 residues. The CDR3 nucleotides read TGTGCCAGCAGCTTAAACAGGGGTAGAGCTTTCTTT. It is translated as CASSLNRGRAFF.

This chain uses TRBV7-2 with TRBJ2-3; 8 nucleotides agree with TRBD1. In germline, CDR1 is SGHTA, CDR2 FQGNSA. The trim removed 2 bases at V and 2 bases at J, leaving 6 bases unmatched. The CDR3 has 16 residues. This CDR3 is CASSLRQGPSTDTQYF. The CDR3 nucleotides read TGTGCCAGCAGCTTAAGACAGGGGCCTTCCACAGATACGCAGTATTTT.

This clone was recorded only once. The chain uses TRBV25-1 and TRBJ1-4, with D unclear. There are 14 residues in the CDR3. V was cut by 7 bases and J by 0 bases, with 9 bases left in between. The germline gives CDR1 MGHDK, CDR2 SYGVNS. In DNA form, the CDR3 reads TGTGCCAGCACCAAGGAAGCAACTAATGAAAAACTGTTTTTT. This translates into CASTKEATNEKLFF.

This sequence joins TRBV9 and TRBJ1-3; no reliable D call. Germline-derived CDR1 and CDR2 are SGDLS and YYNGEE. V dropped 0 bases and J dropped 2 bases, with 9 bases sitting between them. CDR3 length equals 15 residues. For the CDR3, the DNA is TGTGCCAGCAGCGTAGAGCAGAAAGCTGGAAACACCATATATTTT. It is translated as CASSVEQKAGNTIYF.

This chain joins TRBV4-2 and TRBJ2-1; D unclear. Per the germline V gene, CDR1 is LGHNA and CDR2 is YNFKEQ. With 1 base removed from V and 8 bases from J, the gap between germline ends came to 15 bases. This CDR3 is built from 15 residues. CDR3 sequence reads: CASSQGVGLGDEQFF. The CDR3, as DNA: TGTGCCAGCAGCCAAGGGGTCGGGTTGGGCGATGAGCAGTTCTTC.

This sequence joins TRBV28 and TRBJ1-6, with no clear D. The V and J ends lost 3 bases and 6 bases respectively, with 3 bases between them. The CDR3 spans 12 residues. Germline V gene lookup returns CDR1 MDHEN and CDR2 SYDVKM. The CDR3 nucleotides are TGTGCCAGCAGTTTCGGTAATTCACCCCTCCACTTT. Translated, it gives CASSFGNSPLHF.

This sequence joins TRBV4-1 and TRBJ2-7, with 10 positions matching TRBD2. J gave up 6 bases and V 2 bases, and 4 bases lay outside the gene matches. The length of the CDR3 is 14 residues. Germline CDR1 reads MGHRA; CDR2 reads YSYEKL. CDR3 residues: CASSQLAGVREQYF. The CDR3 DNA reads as TGCGCCAGCAGCCAACTAGCGGGAGTTCGCGAGCAGTACTTC.

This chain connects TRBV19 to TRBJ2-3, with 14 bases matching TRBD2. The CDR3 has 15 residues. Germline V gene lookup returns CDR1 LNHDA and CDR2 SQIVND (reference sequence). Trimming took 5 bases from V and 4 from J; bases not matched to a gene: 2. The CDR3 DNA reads TGTGCCAGTAGTTGGGGACTAGCGGGAGCAGATACGCAGTATTTT. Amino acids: CASSWGLAGADTQYF.

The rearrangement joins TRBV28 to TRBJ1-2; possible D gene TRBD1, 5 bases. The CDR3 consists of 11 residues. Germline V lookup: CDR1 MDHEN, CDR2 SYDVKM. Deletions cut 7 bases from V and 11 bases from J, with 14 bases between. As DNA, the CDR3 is TGTGCCAGCACTAGGGGCCTTGCTTACACCTTC. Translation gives CASTRGLAYTF.

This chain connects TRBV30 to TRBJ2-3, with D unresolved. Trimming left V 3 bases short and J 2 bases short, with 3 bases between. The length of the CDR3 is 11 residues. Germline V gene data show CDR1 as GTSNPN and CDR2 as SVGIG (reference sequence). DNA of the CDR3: TGTGCCTGGAGCTTCACAGATACGCAGTATTTT. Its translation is CAWSFTDTQYF.

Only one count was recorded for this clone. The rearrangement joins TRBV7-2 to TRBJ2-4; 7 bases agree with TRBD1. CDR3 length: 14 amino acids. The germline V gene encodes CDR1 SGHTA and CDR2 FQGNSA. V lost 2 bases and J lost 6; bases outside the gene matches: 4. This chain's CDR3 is CASSLWAGGNIQYF. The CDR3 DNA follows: TGTGCCAGCAGCTTATGGGCAGGGGGAAACATTCAGTACTTC.

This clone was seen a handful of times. Here the CDR3 reads CASSSIRNRASNQPQHF. The CDR3 DNA reads TGTGCCAGCAGTTCTATCCGAAACAGGGCTAGCAATCAGCCCCAGCATTTT. The chain has TRBV28 and TRBJ1-5, with a tentative D call TRBD1 (6 bases). Germline V lookup: CDR1 MDHEN, CDR2 SYDVKM. Trimming cost V 4 bases and J 0 bases, with 16 bases left between them. CDR3 length: 17 residues.

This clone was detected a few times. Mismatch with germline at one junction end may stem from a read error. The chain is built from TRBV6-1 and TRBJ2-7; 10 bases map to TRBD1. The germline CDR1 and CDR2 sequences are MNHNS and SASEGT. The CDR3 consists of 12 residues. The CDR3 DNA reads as TGTGCCAGCAGTGAATTCGGCGGGACAGGGGACTTC. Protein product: CASSEFGGTGDF.

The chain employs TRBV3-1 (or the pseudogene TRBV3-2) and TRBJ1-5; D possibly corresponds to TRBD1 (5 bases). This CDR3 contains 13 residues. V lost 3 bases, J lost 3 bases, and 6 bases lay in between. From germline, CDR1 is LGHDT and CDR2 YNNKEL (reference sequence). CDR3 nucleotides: TGTGCCAGCAGCCAGACAGACAATCAGCCCCAGCATTTT. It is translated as CASSQTDNQPQHF.

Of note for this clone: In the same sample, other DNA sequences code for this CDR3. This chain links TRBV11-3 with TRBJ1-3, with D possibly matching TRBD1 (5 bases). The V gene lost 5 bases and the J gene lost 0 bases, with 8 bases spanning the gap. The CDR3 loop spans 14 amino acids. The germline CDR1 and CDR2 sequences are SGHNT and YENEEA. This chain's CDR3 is CASSRDSSGNTIYF. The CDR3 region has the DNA TGTGCCAGCAGCCGAGACAGCTCTGGAAACACCATATATTTT.

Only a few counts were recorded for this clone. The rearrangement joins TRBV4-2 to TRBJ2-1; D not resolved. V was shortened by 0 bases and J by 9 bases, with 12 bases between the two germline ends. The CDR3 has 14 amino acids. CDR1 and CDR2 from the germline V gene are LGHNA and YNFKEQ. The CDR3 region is CASSQEPRRSEQFF. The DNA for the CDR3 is TGTGCCAGCAGCCAAGAACCCCGTAGGAGTGAGCAGTTCTTC.

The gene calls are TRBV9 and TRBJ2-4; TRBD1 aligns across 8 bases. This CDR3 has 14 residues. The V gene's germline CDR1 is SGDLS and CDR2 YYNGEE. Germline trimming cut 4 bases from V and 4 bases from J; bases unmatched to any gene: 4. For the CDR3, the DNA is TGTGCCAGCAGCCCTGGGACAGGTAAAAACATTCAGTACTTC. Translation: CASSPGTGKNIQYF.

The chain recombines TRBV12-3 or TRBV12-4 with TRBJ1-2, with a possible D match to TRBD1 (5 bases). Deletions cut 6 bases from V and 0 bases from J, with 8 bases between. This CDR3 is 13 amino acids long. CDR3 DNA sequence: TGTGCCAGCAGACCGACAGCTAACTATGGCTACACCTTC. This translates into CASRPTANYGYTF.

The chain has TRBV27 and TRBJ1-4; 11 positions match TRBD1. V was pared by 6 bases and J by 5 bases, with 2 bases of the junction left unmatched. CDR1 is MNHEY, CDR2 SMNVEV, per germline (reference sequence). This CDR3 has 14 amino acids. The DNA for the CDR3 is TGTGCCAGCAGCGGGACAGGGGGGAATGAAAAACTGTTTTTT. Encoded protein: CASSGTGGNEKLFF. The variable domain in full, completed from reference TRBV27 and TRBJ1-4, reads EAQVTQNPRYLITVTGKKLTVTCSQNMNHEYMSWYRQDPGLGLRQIYYSMNVEVTDKGDVPEGYKVSRKEKRNFPLILESPSPNQTSLYFCASSGTGGNEKLFFGSGTQLSVL.

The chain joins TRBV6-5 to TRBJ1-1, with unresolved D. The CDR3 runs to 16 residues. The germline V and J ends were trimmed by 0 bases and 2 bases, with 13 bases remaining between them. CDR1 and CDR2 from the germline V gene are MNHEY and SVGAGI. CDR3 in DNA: TGTGCCAGCAGTTACTCGAGCGGGTTGAGAAACACTGAAGCTTTCTTT. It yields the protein CASSYSSGLRNTEAFF.

DNA of the CDR3: TGCAGCGTTGAAGGCCGAACCGATACGCAGTATTTT. Its translation is CSVEGRTDTQYF. The chain couples TRBV29-1 to TRBJ2-3; the D is unclear. V was cut by 1 base and J by 6 bases, with 8 bases left in between. This CDR3 has 12 amino acids. Germline assignment: CDR1 SQVTM and CDR2 ANQGSEA.

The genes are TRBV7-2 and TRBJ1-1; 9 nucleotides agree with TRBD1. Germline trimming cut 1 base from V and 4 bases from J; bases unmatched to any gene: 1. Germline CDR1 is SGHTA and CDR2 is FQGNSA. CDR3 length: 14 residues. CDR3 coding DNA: TGTGCCAGCAGCTTAGGGACAGGGGTCACTGAAGCTTTCTTT. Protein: CASSLGTGVTEAFF.

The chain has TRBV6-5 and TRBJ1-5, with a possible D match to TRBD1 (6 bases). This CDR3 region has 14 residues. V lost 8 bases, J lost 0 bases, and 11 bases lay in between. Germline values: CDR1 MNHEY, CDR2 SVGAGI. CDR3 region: CASRKTGSNQPQHF. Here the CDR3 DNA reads TGTGCCAGCCGAAAGACAGGTAGCAATCAGCCCCAGCATTTT.

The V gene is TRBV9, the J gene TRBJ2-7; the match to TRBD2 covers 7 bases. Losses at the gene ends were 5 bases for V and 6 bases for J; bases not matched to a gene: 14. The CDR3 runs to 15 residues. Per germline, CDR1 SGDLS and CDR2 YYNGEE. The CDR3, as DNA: TGTGCCAGCAGTCGGGGGGAGACATACGGGCGCGAGCAGTACTTC. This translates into CASSRGETYGREQYF.